The rows below give T cell receptor beta chains drawn from one sample of a study of blood T cell repertoires in COVID-19. Sequenced by immunoSEQ multiplex PCR; TCRdb stores in-frame clones only, minus some. The table includes fewer than 250,000 clones, 85% to 90% detected once. Material for sequencing was peripheral blood. The source of these receptors is a woman in her fifties or sixties with acute or convalescent COVID-19. Both conserved end residues are part of each CDR3.

v_gene: TRBV5-6; j_gene: TRBJ1-5; CDR3aa: CASSLGQTNQPQHF
v_gene: TRBV5-6; j_gene: TRBJ1-5; CDR3aa: CASSLGQGANQPQHF
v_gene: TRBV24-1; j_gene: TRBJ1-5; CDR3aa: CATSDLPRVETQHF
v_gene: TRBV18; j_gene: TRBJ2-1; CDR3aa: CASSPTGTSGRAGEQFF
v_gene: TRBV23-1; j_gene: TRBJ2-1; CDR3aa: CASSRLAGGSFYNEQFF
v_gene: TRBV5-5; j_gene: TRBJ2-2; CDR3aa: CASSGYTLRSTGELFF
v_gene: TRBV5-6; j_gene: TRBJ1-5; CDR3aa: CASSLTGSNQPQHF
v_gene: TRBV20-1; j_gene: TRBJ2-1; CDR3aa: CSASRYNEQFF
v_gene: TRBV10-2; j_gene: TRBJ1-3; CDR3aa: CASSEQQGILRNTIYF
v_gene: TRBV7-8; j_gene: TRBJ2-7; CDR3aa: CASSLAREAPYEQYF
v_gene: TRBV6-1; j_gene: TRBJ1-5; CDR3aa: CASSDTVRGQPQHF
v_gene: TRBV18; j_gene: TRBJ2-1; CDR3aa: CASSAADEQFF
v_gene: TRBV6-6; j_gene: TRBJ1-5; CDR3aa: CASRDQGGYQPQHF
v_gene: TRBV7-8; j_gene: TRBJ2-1; CDR3aa: CASSREWRIQNNEQFF
v_gene: TRBV7-3; j_gene: TRBJ2-2; CDR3aa: CASSSKSDTGELFF
v_gene: TRBV3-1/TRBV3-2; j_gene: TRBJ1-2; CDR3aa: CASSHLPGPTTGNYGYTF
v_gene: TRBV13; j_gene: TRBJ2-2; CDR3aa: CASSLERGGTGELFF
v_gene: TRBV30; j_gene: TRBJ2-7; CDR3aa: CAFGTYEQYF